This is a list of T cell receptor beta chains from one sample in a study of blood T cell repertoires in COVID-19. TCRdb's table, derived via immunoSEQ multiplex PCR, lists solely in-frame clones and lacks some. This repertoire shows 95,000 to 150,000 clones, roughly nine tenths found once; its top ten account for about 1.9%. Sequencing used peripheral blood. These receptors came from a middle-aged man with COVID-19, enrolled during active disease. The CDR3 runs from the conserved cysteine through the conserved F or W. D genes are given only for firm matches. The listing skips clone size in some rows; elsewhere it reads once, few, many or a size class.

TGTGCCAGCCGACTGGGGAGGCAGTACTTC,CASRLGRQYF,.,.,TRBJ2-7,TRBV28
TGTGCCAGCACCTCCGCCAGGGAGACCCAGTACTTC,CASTSARETQYF,.,.,TRBJ2-5,TRBV6-6
TGTGCCAGTAGTATACTCGGACGGGGTCAAGAGACCCAGTACTTC,CASSILGRGQETQYF,.,.,TRBJ2-5,TRBV19
TGTGCCATCAGCCAGGGATTTACATATAATTCACCCCTCCACTTT,CAISQGFTYNSPLHF,.,.,TRBJ1-6,TRBV10-3
TGTGCCAGCAGGGGGGCGTGGGGTATTGCAACTAATGAAAAACTGTTTTTT,CASRGAWGIATNEKLFF,.,.,TRBJ1-4,TRBV28
TGCGCCAGCAGCTTGCGTCCAGCGGGAGCTCAAGAGACCCAGTACTTC,CASSLRPAGAQETQYF,TRBD2,.,TRBJ2-5,TRBV5-1
TGTGCCAGCAGCCCTCGCGGAGGGGGCGATGAAAAACTGTTTTTT,CASSPRGGGDEKLFF,TRBD1,.,TRBJ1-4,TRBV7-3
TGTGCCAGTAGTCAGGGCACCTATAGCAATCAGCCCCAGCATTTT,CASSQGTYSNQPQHF,.,.,TRBJ1-5,TRBV19
TGTGCCAGCAGCTTACCGGGCCCACAGGGGGAGACCCAGTACTTC,CASSLPGPQGETQYF,TRBD1,once,TRBJ2-5,TRBV5-4
TGTGCCAGCAGCCAAGGACAGGGGAAGGGAGAGACCCAGTACTTC,CASSQGQGKGETQYF,TRBD1,.,TRBJ2-5,TRBV3-1/TRBV3-2
TGTGCCAGCAGTTACTCAGCCAGGGGTTACCAAGAGACCCAGTACTTC,CASSYSARGYQETQYF,.,.,TRBJ2-5,TRBV6-2/TRBV6-3
TGTGCCAGTAGTCCTCAGCGGAACACCGGGGAGCTGTTTTTT,CASSPQRNTGELFF,.,.,TRBJ2-2,TRBV19
TGTGCCTGGAGTGTGGCCATTCCCGAGGGAGGTCTCTATTCACCCCTCCACTTT,CAWSVAIPEGGLYSPLHF,.,.,TRBJ1-6,TRBV30
TGCGCCAGCAGCGCTGGACTAGCGGGAGTCCATGAGCAGTTCTTC,CASSAGLAGVHEQFF,TRBD2,.,TRBJ2-1,TRBV5-1
TGTGCCAGCGGCCCGGAGGCGGGCAATCAGCCCCAGCATTTT,CASGPEAGNQPQHF,.,.,TRBJ1-5,TRBV2
TGTGCCAGCTCCGCAGGGCGGGAGATTAACTATGGCTACACCTTC,CASSAGREINYGYTF,.,.,TRBJ1-2,TRBV27
TGTGCCAGCAGTTACTCGATTATACAGAACACTGAAGCTTTCTTT,CASSYSIIQNTEAFF,.,.,TRBJ1-1,TRBV6-5
TGTGCCATCAGTGAACCGGGACGGGAGGGGAACGAGCAGTACTTC,CAISEPGREGNEQYF,TRBD2,.,TRBJ2-7,TRBV10-3
TGTGCCAGCAGTTTGGAGGGGCCCCAGCATTTT,CASSLEGPQHF,.,.,TRBJ1-5,TRBV12-3/TRBV12-4
TGTGCCAGCAGCTTATGGAGCTCTGGGGCCAACGTCCTGACTTTC,CASSLWSSGANVLTF,.,.,TRBJ2-6,TRBV5-4
TGTGCCAGCAGCGCCGGGTTCGGGGCCTACGAGCAGTACTTC,CASSAGFGAYEQYF,.,.,TRBJ2-7,TRBV5-6
TGCGCCAGCAGCGGGACAGGAGCCACCGGGGAGCTGTTTTTT,CASSGTGATGELFF,TRBD1,.,TRBJ2-2,TRBV10-2
TGTGCCAGCAGTTTAGTGGGACAGGGCACTGAAGCTTTCTTT,CASSLVGQGTEAFF,TRBD1,once,TRBJ1-1,TRBV27
TGTGCCAGCAAAAGACCTCACGCGGCTGAAGCTTTCTTT,CASKRPHAAEAFF,.,few,TRBJ1-1,TRBV5-6
TGTGCCAGCAGTTACTCAATTAGCGGGACCTACAATGAGCAGTTCTTC,CASSYSISGTYNEQFF,TRBD2,.,TRBJ2-1,TRBV6-5
TGTGCCAGCAGTTTCACGGGAGGACCTACAGATACGCAGTATTTT,CASSFTGGPTDTQYF,TRBD2,.,TRBJ2-3,TRBV6-5
TGTGCCAGCAGCTTAGTACAGGCAATAGACACTGAAGCTTTCTTT,CASSLVQAIDTEAFF,.,few,TRBJ1-1,TRBV7-3
TGTGCCAGTAGTTTTCTAGCGAACAATGAGCAGTTCTTC,CASSFLANNEQFF,.,once,TRBJ2-1,TRBV19
TGTGCCAGCAGCCTTCGGGACAGGGGAAGAGAGACCCAGTACTTC,CASSLRDRGRETQYF,TRBD1,.,TRBJ2-5,TRBV3-1/TRBV3-2
TGTGCCAGCAGGAGGGGGACAACGGATTCACCCCTCCACTTT,CASRRGTTDSPLHF,.,.,TRBJ1-6,TRBV2
TGCGCCAGCAGTTTGGGGGGCTTGGGGGCGGAAGGAGAGACCCAGTACTTC,CASSLGGLGAEGETQYF,.,.,TRBJ2-5,TRBV5-1
TGTGCCAGCAGCTTAGGGGGCAGCGAGCAGTACTTC,CASSLGGSEQYF,TRBD1,.,TRBJ2-7,TRBV5-6
TGTGCCAGCAGCGCCCGAGGACTAGCGGAGAGCTACGAGCAGTACTTC,CASSARGLAESYEQYF,TRBD2,.,TRBJ2-7,TRBV9
TGTGCCAGCAGCAAAGCTAGAGGACTAGCGAGGAAGCAGTACTTC,CASSKARGLARKQYF,.,.,TRBJ2-7,TRBV21-1
TGCAGTGCTAGTGGGGTAGCGGCCTTCCAAGAGACCCAGTACTTC,CSASGVAAFQETQYF,.,.,TRBJ2-5,TRBV20-1
TGTGCCAGCTCACCACCGCAGGGTACCTATGGCTACACCTTC,CASSPPQGTYGYTF,.,.,TRBJ1-2,TRBV18
TGTGCCAGCAGCCCCCCGGGACTAGCGGGAGGAACAGATACGCAGTATTTT,CASSPPGLAGGTDTQYF,TRBD2,once,TRBJ2-3,TRBV5-5
TGTGCCAGCAGCCCCGACAGGGGAGCTGGGGCCAACGTCCTGACTTTC,CASSPDRGAGANVLTF,TRBD1,.,TRBJ2-6,TRBV6-2/TRBV6-3
TGTGCCAGCAGCGGGACTAGCGGGAGCTCCTACGAGCAGTACTTC,CASSGTSGSSYEQYF,TRBD2,.,TRBJ2-7,TRBV7-2
TGTGCCAGCAGCCAATGGGGCGGGGGCAGGGCCGGGGAGCTGTTTTTT,CASSQWGGGRAGELFF,.,.,TRBJ2-2,TRBV3-1/TRBV3-2
TGTGCCAGCAGCCCTGATAGCGGGAGACGGTATTTT,CASSPDSGRRYF,TRBD2,.,TRBJ2-3,TRBV7-3
TGTGCCAGCAGTCCAGGGGGAAGGAGCAATCAGCCCCAGCATTTT,CASSPGGRSNQPQHF,TRBD1,.,TRBJ1-5,TRBV7-8
TGCGCCAGCAGCTTAAGCGGGACTCTGTACGAGCAGTACTTC,CASSLSGTLYEQYF,TRBD2,.,TRBJ2-7,TRBV5-1
TGTGCCAGCAGCCGACCGGGACAGGGCCTCGGGTCTGGGGCCAACGTCCTGACTTTC,CASSRPGQGLGSGANVLTF,TRBD1,.,TRBJ2-6,TRBV6-6
TGCAGCGCCCACTCCGGACAAGCAACTAATGAAAAACTGTTTTTT,CSAHSGQATNEKLFF,.,.,TRBJ1-4,TRBV29-1
TGTGCCAGCAGCCAAGTTACTAGCGGGAAGAACACCGGGGAGCTGTTTTTT,CASSQVTSGKNTGELFF,TRBD2,.,TRBJ2-2,TRBV3-1/TRBV3-2
TGTGCCAGCAGTTCCGGGACAGGACTCTACGAGCAGTACTTC,CASSSGTGLYEQYF,TRBD1,once,TRBJ2-7,TRBV5-5
TGCAGTGCTAGTCCCGGGACTAGCGGGAGATGGGGCACAGATACGCAGTATTTT,CSASPGTSGRWGTDTQYF,TRBD2,.,TRBJ2-3,TRBV20-1
TGTGCCAGGGGAGAGGGGGAAGGCCAGACTAGCGGGAGGCCCAAAAACATTCAGTACTTC,CARGEGEGQTSGRPKNIQYF,TRBD2,.,TRBJ2-4,TRBV19